Sequencing of this T cell receptor (beta chain) was carried out in a study of blood T cell repertoires in COVID-19. Produced via immunoSEQ multiplex PCR; TCRdb's table is partial and in-frame only. The data contain 60,000 to 85,000 clones, 88% of them singletons. Trimming took 3 bases from V and 5 from J, leaving 18 bases between them. The germline CDR1 and CDR2 sequences are KGHDR and SFDVKD. There are 16 residues in the CDR3. The chain joins TRBV24-1 to TRBJ2-5, with D possibly TRBD2 on 7 matching bases. This receptor was obtained from a woman at least 80 years old with active or convalescent COVID-19. Sample: peripheral blood. The CDR3 protein is CATSDPGLGRGETQYF. CDR3 in DNA: TGTGCCACCAGTGATCCCGGACTAGGGAGGGGGGAGACCCAGTACTTC.